This record looks at one T cell receptor beta chain sequence and its context. The data are from a study of blood T cell repertoires in COVID-19. Sequencing used immunoSEQ multiplex PCR; TCRdb keeps in-frame clones, though not all of them. The sample comprises some 250,000 clones, 88% of which are singletons, and about 0.74% rests with the top ten. The CDR3 has 15 residues. Germline trimming cut 1 base from V and 3 bases from J; bases unmatched to any gene: 4. Germline V gives CDR1 SGHNT, CDR2 YYREEE (reference sequence). The V gene is TRBV5-4, the J gene TRBJ2-5; 9 bases align to TRBD1. The specimen sequenced was peripheral blood. This receptor was obtained from a woman aged 30 to 39 with acute or convalescent COVID-19. In DNA form, the CDR3 reads TGTGCCAGCAGCTTGTTCCGACAGGGGGAAGAGACCCAGTACTTC. It is translated as CASSLFRQGEETQYF.